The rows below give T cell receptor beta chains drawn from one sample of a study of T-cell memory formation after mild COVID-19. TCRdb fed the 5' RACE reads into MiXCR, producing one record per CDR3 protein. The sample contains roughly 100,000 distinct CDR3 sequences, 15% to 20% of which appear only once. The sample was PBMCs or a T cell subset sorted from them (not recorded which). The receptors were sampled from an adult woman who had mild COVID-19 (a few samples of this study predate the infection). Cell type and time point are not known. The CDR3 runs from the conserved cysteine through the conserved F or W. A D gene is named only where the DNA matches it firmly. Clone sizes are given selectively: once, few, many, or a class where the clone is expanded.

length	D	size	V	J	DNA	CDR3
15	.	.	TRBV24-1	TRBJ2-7	TGTGCCACCAGTGATGGCAGGGGCGGTGGCTACGAGCAGTACTTC	CATSDGRGGGYEQYF
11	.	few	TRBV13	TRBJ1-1	TGTGCCAGCAGCTCAGGGAATGAAGCTTTCTTT	CASSSGNEAFF
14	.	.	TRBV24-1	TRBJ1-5	TGTGCCACCAGTGATCACGACAGGAATCAGCCCCAGCATTTT	CATSDHDRNQPQHF
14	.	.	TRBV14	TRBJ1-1	TGTGCCAGCAGCCAAACACCCCCGGCTATCGAAGCTTTCTTT	CASSQTPPAIEAFF
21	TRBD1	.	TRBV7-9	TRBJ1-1	TGTGCCAGCAGTTTCCAATTGCTACAGGGGCAGGGGGTTCTCTGGGACACTGAAGCTTTCTTT	CASSFQLLQGQGVLWDTEAFF
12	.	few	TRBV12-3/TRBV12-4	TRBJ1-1	TGTGCCAGCAGTCCCCTGGGGACTGAAGCTTTCTTT	CASSPLGTEAFF
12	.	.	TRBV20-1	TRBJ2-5	TGCAGTGCTAGAGATGGTCCGGAGACCCAGTACTTC	CSARDGPETQYF
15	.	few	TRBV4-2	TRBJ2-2	TGTGCCAGCAGCCAAGAAAACAGAGTCACCGGGGAGCTGTTTTTT	CASSQENRVTGELFF
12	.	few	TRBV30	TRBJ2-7	TGTGCCTACGGTTCGTATCGGTACGAGCAGTACTTC	CAYGSYRYEQYF
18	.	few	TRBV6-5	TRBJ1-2	TGTGCCAGCAGTTACCAATATCCGGGAGAGGGGACTAACTATGGCTACACCTTC	CASSYQYPGEGTNYGYTF
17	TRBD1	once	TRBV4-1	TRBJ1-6	TGCGCCAGCAGCCGCTTTCCGGCGGGACAGGGGAATTCACCCCTCCACTTT	CASSRFPAGQGNSPLHF
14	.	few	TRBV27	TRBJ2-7	TGTGCCAGCAGTTGGACCGCTGGGGGCTACGAGCAGTACTTC	CASSWTAGGYEQYF
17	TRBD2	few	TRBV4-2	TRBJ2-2	TGTGCCAGCAGGGAACACGAGGGACTAGCGGGAACCGGGGAGCTGTTTTTT	CASREHEGLAGTGELFF
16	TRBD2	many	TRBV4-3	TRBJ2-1	TGCGCCAGCAGCCAGGCCAATAGCGGGGCCTACAATGAGCAGTTCTTC	CASSQANSGAYNEQFF
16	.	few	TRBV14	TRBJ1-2	TGTGCCAGCAGCCAAGAGCCCGTACCCGGGGCGTACGGCTACACCTTC	CASSQEPVPGAYGYTF
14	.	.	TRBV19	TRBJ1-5	TGTGCCAGTAGTCCGGGGGTAGGCGGGCAGCCCCAGCATTTT	CASSPGVGGQPQHF
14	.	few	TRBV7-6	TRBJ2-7	TGTGCCAGCAGTGCAGAAGGGGGAACTTGGGAGCAGTACTTC	CASSAEGGTWEQYF
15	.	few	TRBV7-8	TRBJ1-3	TGTGCCAGCAGCTTAGGGCCCAGCCCTGGAAACACCATATATTTT	CASSLGPSPGNTIYF
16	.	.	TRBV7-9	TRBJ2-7	TGTGCCAGCAGCTCGTTGGGTGGGCCAAGCTCCTACGAGCAGTACTTC	CASSSLGGPSSYEQYF
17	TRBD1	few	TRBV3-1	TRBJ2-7	TGTGCCAGCAGCCCGCGACCGGGACAGGGTTTAGGCTACGAGCAGTACTTC	CASSPRPGQGLGYEQYF
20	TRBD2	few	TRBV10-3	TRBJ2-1	TGTGCCATCAGTGATGGGTTTCGGCTAGCGGGAGGTATCTCCTACAATGAGCAGTTCTTC	CAISDGFRLAGGISYNEQFF
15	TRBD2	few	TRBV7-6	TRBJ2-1	TGTGCCAGCAGCTTACTAGCGGGAGGGGACAATGAGCAGTTCTTC	CASSLLAGGDNEQFF
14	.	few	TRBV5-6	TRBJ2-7	TGTGCCAGCAGCCCGGGGACTTACTCCTACGAGCAGTACTTC	CASSPGTYSYEQYF
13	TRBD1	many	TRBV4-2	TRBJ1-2	TGTGCCAGCAGCCAGTCAGGGGGCTATGGCTACACCTTC	CASSQSGGYGYTF
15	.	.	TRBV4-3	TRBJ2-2	TGCGCCAGCAGCCAAGACCGTCTGAACACCGGGGAGCTGTTTTTT	CASSQDRLNTGELFF
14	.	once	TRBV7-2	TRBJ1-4	TGTGCCACCCGAGCAGGAATAACTAATGAAAAACTGTTTTTT	CATRAGITNEKLFF
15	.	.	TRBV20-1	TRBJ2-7	TGCAGTCCCCGGCGTGGGGGGGCCCTATCCTACGAGCAGTACTTC	CSPRRGGALSYEQYF
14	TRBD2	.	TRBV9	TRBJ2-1	TGTGCCAGCAGCCTCGGACTAGTGTCGGATGAGCAGTTCTTC	CASSLGLVSDEQFF
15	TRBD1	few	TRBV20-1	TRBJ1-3	TGCAGTGCTAAAGACAGGGATGTACCTGGAAACACCATATATTTT	CSAKDRDVPGNTIYF